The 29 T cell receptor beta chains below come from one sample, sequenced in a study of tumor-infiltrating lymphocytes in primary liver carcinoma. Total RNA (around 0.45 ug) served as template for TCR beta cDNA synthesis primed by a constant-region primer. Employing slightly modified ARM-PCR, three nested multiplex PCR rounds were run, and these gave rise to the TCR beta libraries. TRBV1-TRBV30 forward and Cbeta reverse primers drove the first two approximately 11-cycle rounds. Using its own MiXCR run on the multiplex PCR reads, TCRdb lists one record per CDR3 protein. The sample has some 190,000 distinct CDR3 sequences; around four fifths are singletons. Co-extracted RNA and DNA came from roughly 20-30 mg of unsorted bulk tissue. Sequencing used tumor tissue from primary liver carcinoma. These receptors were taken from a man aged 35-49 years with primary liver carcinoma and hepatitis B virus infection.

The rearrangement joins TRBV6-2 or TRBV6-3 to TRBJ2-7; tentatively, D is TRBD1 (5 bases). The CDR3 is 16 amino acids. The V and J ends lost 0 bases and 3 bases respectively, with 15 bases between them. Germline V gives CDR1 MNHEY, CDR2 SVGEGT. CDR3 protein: CASSYSTQVKRYEQYF. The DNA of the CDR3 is TGTGCCAGCAGTTACTCGACACAGGTGAAACGCTACGAGCAGTACTTC.

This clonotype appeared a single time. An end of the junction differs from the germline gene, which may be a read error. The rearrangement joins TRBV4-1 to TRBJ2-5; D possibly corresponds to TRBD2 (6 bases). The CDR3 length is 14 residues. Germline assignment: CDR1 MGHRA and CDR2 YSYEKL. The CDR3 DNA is TGCACCAGCAGCCCTACGGGGGAACAAGAGACCCAGTACTTC. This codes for CTSSPTGEQETQYF.

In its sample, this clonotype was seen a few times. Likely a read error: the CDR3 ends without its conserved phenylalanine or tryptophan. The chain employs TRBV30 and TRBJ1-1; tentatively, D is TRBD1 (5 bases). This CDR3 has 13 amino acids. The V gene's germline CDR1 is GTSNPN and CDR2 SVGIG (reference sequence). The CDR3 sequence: CAWSLFEGTDAFY. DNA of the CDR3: TGTGCCTGGAGCCTCTTCGAGGGGACTGATGCTTTCTAT.

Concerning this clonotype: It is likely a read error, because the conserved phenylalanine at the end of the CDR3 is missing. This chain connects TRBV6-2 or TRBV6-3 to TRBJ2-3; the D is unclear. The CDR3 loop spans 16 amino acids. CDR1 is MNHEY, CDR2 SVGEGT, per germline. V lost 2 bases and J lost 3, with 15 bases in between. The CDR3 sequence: CASSYGVRSLTDTQYL. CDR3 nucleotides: TGTGCCAGCAGTTACGGGGTCAGGAGTTTGACAGATACGCAGTATTTA.

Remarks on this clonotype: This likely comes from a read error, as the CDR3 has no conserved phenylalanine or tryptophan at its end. CDR3 coding DNA: TGTGCCAGCAGCCCCGGAGTGGGCGAGCAGTACTCC. Translation: CASSPGVGEQYS. This chain links TRBV6-6 with TRBJ2-7; no clear D gene. Per germline, CDR1 MNHNY and CDR2 SVGAGI (reference sequence). The length of the CDR3 is 12 residues. Trimming took 6 bases from V and 6 from J, leaving 12 bases between them.

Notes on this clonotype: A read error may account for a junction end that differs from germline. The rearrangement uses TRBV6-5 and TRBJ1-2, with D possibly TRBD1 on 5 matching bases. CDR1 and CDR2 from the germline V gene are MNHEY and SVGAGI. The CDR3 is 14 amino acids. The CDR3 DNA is TGTGCCAGCAGTTACGGGGGACGGTTCTATGACTACACCTTC. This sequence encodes CASSYGGRFYDYTF.

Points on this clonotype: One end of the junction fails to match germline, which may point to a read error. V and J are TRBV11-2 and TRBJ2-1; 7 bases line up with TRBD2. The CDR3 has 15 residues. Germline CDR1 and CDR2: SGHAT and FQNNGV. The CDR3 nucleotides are TGTACCAGCAGCTTTAGCGGGCCACTCTACAATGAGCGGTTCTTC. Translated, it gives CTSSFSGPLYNERFF.

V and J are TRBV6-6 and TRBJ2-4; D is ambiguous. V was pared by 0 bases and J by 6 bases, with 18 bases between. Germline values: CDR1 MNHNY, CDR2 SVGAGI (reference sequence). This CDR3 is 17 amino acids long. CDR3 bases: TGTGCCAGCAGTTACTCGACGTCAGTGATCACCAGAAACATTCAGTACTTC. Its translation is CASSYSTSVITRNIQYF.

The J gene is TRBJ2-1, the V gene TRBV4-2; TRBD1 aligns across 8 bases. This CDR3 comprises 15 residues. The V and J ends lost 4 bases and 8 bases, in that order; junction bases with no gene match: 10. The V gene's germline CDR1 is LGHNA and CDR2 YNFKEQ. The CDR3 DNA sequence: TGTGCCAGCAGCCGATTTCAGGGGGCTAGCGATGAGCAGTTCTTC. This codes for CASSRFQGASDEQFF.

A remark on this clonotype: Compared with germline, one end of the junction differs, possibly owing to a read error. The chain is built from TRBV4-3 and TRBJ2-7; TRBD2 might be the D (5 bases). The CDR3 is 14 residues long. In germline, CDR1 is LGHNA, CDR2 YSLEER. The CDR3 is CASSHLSGAGEQYF. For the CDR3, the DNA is TGCGCCAGCAGCCACCTGAGCGGAGCAGGCGAGCAATACTTC.

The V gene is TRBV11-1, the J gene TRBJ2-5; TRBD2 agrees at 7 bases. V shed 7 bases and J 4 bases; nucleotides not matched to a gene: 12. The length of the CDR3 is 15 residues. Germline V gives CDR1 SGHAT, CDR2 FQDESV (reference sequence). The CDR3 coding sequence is TGTGCCAGCACCCTCATGGAACTAGCGAGAGAGACCCAGTACTTC. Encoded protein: CASTLMELARETQYF. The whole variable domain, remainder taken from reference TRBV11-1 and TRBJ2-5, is EAEVAQSPRYKITEKSQAVAFWCDPISGHATLYWYRQILGQGPELLVQFQDESVVDDSQLPKDRFSAERLKGVDSTLKIQPAELGDSAMYLCASTLMELARETQYFGPGTRLLVL.

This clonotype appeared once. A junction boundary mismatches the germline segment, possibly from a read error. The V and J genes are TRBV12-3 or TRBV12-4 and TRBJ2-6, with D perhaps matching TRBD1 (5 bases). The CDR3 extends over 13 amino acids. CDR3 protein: CASTISGANLLTF. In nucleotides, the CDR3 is TGTGCTAGCACCATCTCTGGGGCCAACCTCCTAACTTTC.

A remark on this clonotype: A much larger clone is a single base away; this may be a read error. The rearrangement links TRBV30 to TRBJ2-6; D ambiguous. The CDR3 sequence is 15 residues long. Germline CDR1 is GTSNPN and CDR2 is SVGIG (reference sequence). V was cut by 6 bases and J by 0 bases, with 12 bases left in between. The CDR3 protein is CACPDGISGANVLTF. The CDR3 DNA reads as TGTGCCTGCCCGGACGGTATCTCTGGGGCCAACGTCCTGACTTTC.

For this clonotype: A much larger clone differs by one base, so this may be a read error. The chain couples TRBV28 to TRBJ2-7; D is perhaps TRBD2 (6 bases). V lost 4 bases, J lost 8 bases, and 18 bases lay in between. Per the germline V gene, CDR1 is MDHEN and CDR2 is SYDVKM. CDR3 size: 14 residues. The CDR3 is CASSSRERGRQQYF. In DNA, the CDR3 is TGTGCCAGCAGTTCCCGGGAGAGGGGTCGCCAGCAGTACTTC.

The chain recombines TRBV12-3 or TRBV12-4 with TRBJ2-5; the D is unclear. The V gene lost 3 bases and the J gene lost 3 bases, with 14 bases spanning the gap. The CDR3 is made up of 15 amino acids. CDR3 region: CASSFSQWLKETQYF. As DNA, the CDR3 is TGTGCCAGCAGTTTTTCTCAGTGGCTAAAAGAGACCCAGTACTTC.

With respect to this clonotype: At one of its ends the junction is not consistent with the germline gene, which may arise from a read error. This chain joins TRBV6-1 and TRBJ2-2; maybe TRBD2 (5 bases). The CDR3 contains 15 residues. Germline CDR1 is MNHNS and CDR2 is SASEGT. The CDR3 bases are TGTGCCAGCAGTGAAGGGTGGCGGCACGCCGGGGAGCTGTTTTTC. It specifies CASSEGWRHAGELFF.

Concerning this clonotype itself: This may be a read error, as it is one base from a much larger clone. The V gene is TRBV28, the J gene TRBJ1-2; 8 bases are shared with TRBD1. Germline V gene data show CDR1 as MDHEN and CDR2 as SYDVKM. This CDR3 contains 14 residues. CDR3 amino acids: CASNSGQGAYGYIF. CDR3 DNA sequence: TGTGCCAGCAATTCCGGACAGGGCGCCTATGGCTACATCTTC.

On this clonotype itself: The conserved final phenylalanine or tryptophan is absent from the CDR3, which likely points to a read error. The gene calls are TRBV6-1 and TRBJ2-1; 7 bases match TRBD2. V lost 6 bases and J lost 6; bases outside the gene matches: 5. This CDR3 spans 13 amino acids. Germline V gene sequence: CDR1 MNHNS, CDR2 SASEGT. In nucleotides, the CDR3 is TGTGCCAGCAGGGAGCCGGGAGGCAATGAGCAGTTCATC. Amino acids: CASREPGGNEQFI.

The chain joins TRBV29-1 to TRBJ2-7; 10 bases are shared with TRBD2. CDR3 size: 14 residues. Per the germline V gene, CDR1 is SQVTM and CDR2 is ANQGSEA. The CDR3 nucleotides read TGCAACGTGACACTCGGGACTAGCGACTACGAGCAGTACTTC. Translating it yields CNVTLGTSDYEQYF.

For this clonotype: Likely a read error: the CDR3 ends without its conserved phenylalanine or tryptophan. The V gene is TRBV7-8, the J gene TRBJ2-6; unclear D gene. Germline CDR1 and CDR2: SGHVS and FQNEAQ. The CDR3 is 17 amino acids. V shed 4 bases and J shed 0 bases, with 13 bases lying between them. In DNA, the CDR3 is TGTGCCAGCAGCTATACGGTAACGCGCTCTGGGGCCAACGTCCTGACTCTC. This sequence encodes CASSYTVTRSGANVLTL.

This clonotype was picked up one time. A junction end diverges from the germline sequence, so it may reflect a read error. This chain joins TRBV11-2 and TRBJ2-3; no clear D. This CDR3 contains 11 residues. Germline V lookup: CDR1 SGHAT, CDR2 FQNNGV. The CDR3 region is CASRLGNTQYF. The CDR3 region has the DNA TGTGCCAGCAGATTAGGAAATACGCAATATTTT.

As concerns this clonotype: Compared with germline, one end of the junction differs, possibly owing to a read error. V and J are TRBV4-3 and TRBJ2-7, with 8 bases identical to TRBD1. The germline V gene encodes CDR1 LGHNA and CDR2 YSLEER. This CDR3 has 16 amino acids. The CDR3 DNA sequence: TGCGCCTGCAGCCAATCCGTGACAGGGGAATCCTACGAGCAGTACTTC. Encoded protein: CACSQSVTGESYEQYF.

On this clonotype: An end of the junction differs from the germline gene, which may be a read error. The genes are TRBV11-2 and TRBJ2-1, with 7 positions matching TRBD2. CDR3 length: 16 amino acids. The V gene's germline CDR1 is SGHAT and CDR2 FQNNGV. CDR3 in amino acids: CVSSYPGTNGSNEQFF. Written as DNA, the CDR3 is TGTGTCAGCAGCTACCCCGGGACTAACGGTAGTAATGAGCAGTTCTTC.

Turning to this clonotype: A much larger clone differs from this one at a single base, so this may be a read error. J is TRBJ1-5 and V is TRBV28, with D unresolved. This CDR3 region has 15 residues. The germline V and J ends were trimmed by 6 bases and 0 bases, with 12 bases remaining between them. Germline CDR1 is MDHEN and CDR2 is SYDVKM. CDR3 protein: CASRLERYSNQPQHF. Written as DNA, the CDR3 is TGTGCCAGCAGGCTGGAAAGGTATAGCAATCAGCCCCAGCATTTT.

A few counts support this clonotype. The CDR3 sequence: CASSLRTPVISPLHF. The DNA for the CDR3 is TGTGCCAGTAGCCTAAGGACTCCAGTGATTTCACCCCTCCACTTT. The chain is built from TRBV5-6 and TRBJ1-6; D gene ambiguous. Trimming stripped 8 bases from V and 9 bases from J, with 21 bases between. CDR1 is SGHDT, CDR2 YYEEEE, per germline. The CDR3 runs to 15 residues.

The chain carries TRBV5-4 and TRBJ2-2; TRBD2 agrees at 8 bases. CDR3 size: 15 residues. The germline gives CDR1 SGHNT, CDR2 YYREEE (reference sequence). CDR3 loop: CTTSLSGGPTGELFF. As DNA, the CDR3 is TGTACCACCAGTTTGTCGGGAGGGCCCACCGGGGAGCTGTTTTTT. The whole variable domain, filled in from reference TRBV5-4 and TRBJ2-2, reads ETGVTQSPTHLIKTRGQQVTLRCSSQSGHNTVSWYQQALGQGPQFIFQYYREEENGRGNFPPRFSGLQFPNYSSELNVNALELDDSALYLCTTSLSGGPTGELFFGEGSRLTVL.

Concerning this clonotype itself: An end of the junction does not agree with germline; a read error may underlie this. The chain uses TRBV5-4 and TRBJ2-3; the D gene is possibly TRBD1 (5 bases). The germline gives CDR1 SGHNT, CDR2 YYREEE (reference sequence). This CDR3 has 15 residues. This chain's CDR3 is CANSLSTGVQDTQYF. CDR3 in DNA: TGTGCCAACAGCTTGAGTACAGGCGTACAAGATACGCAGTATTTT.

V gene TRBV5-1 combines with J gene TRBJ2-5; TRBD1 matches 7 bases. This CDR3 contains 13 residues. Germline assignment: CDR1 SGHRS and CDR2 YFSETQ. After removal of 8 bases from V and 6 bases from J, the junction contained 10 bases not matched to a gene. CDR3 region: CASAQGSEKTQYF. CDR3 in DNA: TGCGCCAGTGCACAGGGGAGCGAAAAGACCCAGTACTTC.

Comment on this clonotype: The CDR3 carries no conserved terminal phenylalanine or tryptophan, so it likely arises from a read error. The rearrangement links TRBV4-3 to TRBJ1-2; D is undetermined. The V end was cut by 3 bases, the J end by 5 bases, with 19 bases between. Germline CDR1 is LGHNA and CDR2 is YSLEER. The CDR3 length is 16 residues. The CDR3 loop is CASSQERDGAIYGYTI. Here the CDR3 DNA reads TGCGCCAGCAGCCAGGAAAGGGATGGAGCTATTTATGGCTACACCATC.